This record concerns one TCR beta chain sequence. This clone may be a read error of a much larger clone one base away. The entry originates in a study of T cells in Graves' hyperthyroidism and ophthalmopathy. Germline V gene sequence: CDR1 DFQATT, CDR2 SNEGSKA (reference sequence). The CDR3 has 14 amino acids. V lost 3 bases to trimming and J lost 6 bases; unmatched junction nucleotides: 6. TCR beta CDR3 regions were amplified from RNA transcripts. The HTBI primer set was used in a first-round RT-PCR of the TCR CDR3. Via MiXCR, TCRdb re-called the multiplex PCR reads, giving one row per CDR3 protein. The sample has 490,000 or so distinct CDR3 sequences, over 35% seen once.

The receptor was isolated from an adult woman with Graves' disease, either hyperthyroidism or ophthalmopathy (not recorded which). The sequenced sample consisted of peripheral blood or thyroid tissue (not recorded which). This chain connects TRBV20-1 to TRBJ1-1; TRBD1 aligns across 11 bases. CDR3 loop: CSASSGTGGAEAFF. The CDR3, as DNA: TGCAGTGCTAGTTCCGGGACAGGGGGGGCTGAAGCTTTCTTT.